This T cell receptor (beta chain) was captured in a study of shared clonotypes between healthy human individuals. As originally analysed: With immunoSEQ giving junction-only sequences and no quality scores, filtering differed. The data were produced by immunoSEQ multiplex PCR, yet TCRdb's version contains in-frame clones alone and is incomplete. The D gene and trimming were derived from the DNA, and the V and J assignments and clone size from that table. This repertoire shows some 2,500,000 clones, more than 85% found once; its top ten account for 0.36%. Per the germline V gene, CDR1 is SGHAT and CDR2 is FQDESV (reference sequence). The V end lost 2 bases, the J end lost 4 bases, and 14 bases lay between the germline ends. The CDR3 extends over 15 amino acids. This clone was observed a single time.

This clonotype originated in a man aged 18 to 35 in good health. Some clones in this sample may be carry-over from other donors' samples. The chain has TRBV11-1 and TRBJ2-5, with a tentative D call TRBD1 (5 bases). The sequencing input was naive CD4+ T cells from PBMCs. Stated subset: CD45RA+ positively selected. As DNA, the CDR3 is TGTGCCAGCAGCTTAAGTCCTACAGGCGGAGAGACCCAGTACTTC. It codes for CASSLSPTGGETQYF.